In its sample, the clone carrying this TCR beta chain was seen a few times. This entry belongs to a study of blood T cell repertoires in COVID-19. Between the trimmed V and J ends, which lost 8 bases and 3 bases, there was a span of 24 bases. Germline CDR1 reads ENHRY; CDR2 reads SYGVKD. CDR3 length: 17 amino acids. The method was immunoSEQ multiplex PCR; TCRdb's version includes in-frame clones alone and lacks a portion of them. Of about 74,000 clones listed, 80% to 90% are singletons. The V gene is TRBV10-3, the J gene TRBJ2-3; a weak D match, TRBD2 (5 bases). The receptor was derived from a woman of 80 years or more with active or convalescent COVID-19. The material sequenced was peripheral blood. The CDR3 DNA reads TGTGCCATCCAGGAGGACGAGACTTCTCCGCTGACAGATACGCAGTATTTT. It yields the protein CAIQEDETSPLTDTQYF.